The clone carrying this T cell receptor (beta chain) was picked up many times. The antigen is unknown. TCRdb re-called the reads with MiXCR, one entry per CDR3 protein. The sample shows some 220,000 distinct CDR3 sequences, 6% to 8% of them seen only once. Germline CDR1 and CDR2: DFQATT and SNEGSKA (reference sequence). The V end was cut by 5 bases, the J end by 0 bases, with 15 bases between. This CDR3 comprises 15 residues. These data come from a study of T cell repertoires in cytomegalovirus infection. Looking at the study overall: Public TCR beta signatures marked donors with CMV infection and the matching HLA.

Study findings and constraints: Identification of carriers of CMV plus the relevant HLA was achieved through cumulative public TCR beta family frequency. Ex vivo, HLA-C-restricted CMV-specific TCR beta clonotypes prevailed over the rest of the response.

The chain employs TRBV20-1 and TRBJ2-3; tentative D call: TRBD2 (7 bases). Sequenced material: PBMCs. This clonotype was obtained from a human donor in good health (CMV status not recorded). Some clones in this sample may be carry-over from other donors' samples. The CDR3 region is CSASWGGLSTDTQYF. Written as DNA, the CDR3 is TGCAGTGCTTCTTGGGGGGGCCTTAGCACAGATACGCAGTATTTT.